The 31 T cell receptor beta chains in this list originate from one sample, sequenced in a study of cytomegalovirus exposure and HLA in healthy donors. PCR employed 60 Vbeta and 13 Jbeta primers. The assay was immunoSEQ multiplex PCR, and TCRdb's table has in-frame clones only and misses some. The repertoire holds about 200,000 clones, with approximately 79% as singletons. Input material: PBMCs. Receptors originate from a man aged 50-60 years in good health and CMV-seronegative.

This clone occurred once. The gene calls are TRBV19 and TRBJ1-1; tentative D call: TRBD1 (6 bases). The V gene lost 2 bases and the J gene lost 0 bases, with 16 bases spanning the gap. This CDR3 is 17 amino acids long. Germline V gene sequence: CDR1 LNHDA, CDR2 SQIVND (reference sequence). The CDR3 is CASSISPLQGVNTEAFF. The CDR3 DNA reads TGTGCCAGTAGTATATCCCCCCTACAGGGCGTGAACACTGAAGCTTTCTTT.

The CDR3 loop reads CASSGAGSNQPQHF. The DNA for the CDR3 is TGTGCCAGCAGTGGGGCGGGGAGCAATCAGCCCCAGCATTTT. The gene calls are TRBV6-5 and TRBJ1-5; a weak D match, TRBD1 (5 bases). The CDR3 covers 14 residues. V gave up 5 bases and J gave up 1 base, with 9 bases separating them. Germline assignment: CDR1 MNHEY and CDR2 SVGAGI.

The sample holds one count of this clone. This rearrangement joins TRBV7-2 to TRBJ2-3, with a weak D call TRBD2 (5 bases). Germline lookup yields CDR1 SGHTA and CDR2 FQGNSA. The CDR3 length is 14 residues. With 8 bases removed from V and 2 bases from J, the gap between germline ends came to 14 bases. DNA of the CDR3: TGTGCCAGCTCCAGGTCGGGGAACACAGATACGCAGTATTTT. It translates to CASSRSGNTDTQYF.

V and J are TRBV14 and TRBJ2-7, with 8 positions matching TRBD2. The CDR3 length is 16 residues. The V segment lost 4 bases and the J segment 6 bases; nucleotides outside the gene matches: 14. Per the germline V gene, CDR1 is SGHDN and CDR2 is FVKESK. The CDR3 bases are TGTGCCAGCAGCCGGAATCTAGCGGGCCAAACCTTCGAGCAGTACTTC. Its translation is CASSRNLAGQTFEQYF.

V and J are TRBV21-1 and TRBJ1-5. TRBV21-1 is termed a pseudogene. This CDR3 has 14 residues. CDR3 nucleotide sequence: TGTGCCAGCAGCAAAGGGGGGGAGAGGCAGCCCCAGCATTTT. It specifies CASSKGGERQPQHF.

J is TRBJ2-5 and V is TRBV27; D perhaps matches TRBD1 (5 bases). Germline V gives CDR1 MNHEY, CDR2 SMNVEV (reference sequence). V lost 3 bases and J 1 base, leaving 6 bases between the germline ends. The CDR3 totals 13 residues. CDR3 DNA: TGTGCCAGCAGTTTGACAGTCCAAGAGACCCAGTACTTC. The encoded protein is CASSLTVQETQYF.

The chain recombines TRBV30 with TRBJ2-7; weak D call: TRBD2 (6 bases). The CDR3 spans 13 residues. V lost 4 bases, J lost 0 bases, and 10 bases lay in between. Germline V lookup: CDR1 GTSNPN, CDR2 SVGIG (reference sequence). The CDR3 sequence is CAWTSANSYEQYF. DNA of the CDR3: TGTGCCTGGACTAGCGCGAACTCCTACGAGCAGTACTTC.

CDR3 sequence reads: CASSPTQGGQYF. CDR3 in DNA: TGTGCCAGCAGTCCAACCCAGGGAGGGCAGTACTTC. This chain uses TRBV28 with TRBJ2-5; 7 nucleotides agree with TRBD2. The V segment lost 5 bases and the J segment 11 bases; nucleotides outside the gene matches: 8. In germline, CDR1 is MDHEN, CDR2 SYDVKM. CDR3 length equals 12 residues.

This clone was observed a handful of times. The V gene is TRBV29-1, the J gene TRBJ1-5; TRBD1 matches at 9 bases. V trimming: 7 bases; J trimming: 6 bases; junction bases outside the gene matches: 7. Germline V gene lookup returns CDR1 SQVTM and CDR2 ANQGSEA. The CDR3 covers 13 residues. In nucleotides, the CDR3 is TGCAGCGCCCTGGGACAGGGCCGTCAGCCCCAGCATTTT. Translation: CSALGQGRQPQHF.

The chain employs TRBV28 and TRBJ2-7, with D maybe TRBD2 (5 bases). The V gene lost 4 bases and the J gene lost 3 bases, with 19 bases spanning the gap. The CDR3 runs to 16 residues. Germline CDR1 MDHEN, CDR2 SYDVKM. The CDR3 region is CASSSPEETGSYEQYF. Written as DNA, the CDR3 is TGTGCCAGCAGTTCCCCTGAGGAGACGGGGAGCTACGAGCAGTACTTC. Supplemented by reference TRBV28 and TRBJ2-7, the full variable domain reads DVKVTQSSRYLVKRTGEKVFLECVQDMDHENMFWYRQDPGLGLRLIYFSYDVKMKEKGDIPEGYSVSREKKERFSLILESASTNQTSMYLCASSSPEETGSYEQYFGPGTRLTVT.

The CDR3 sequence is CASSPAGQAYNEQFF. The CDR3 nucleotides read TGTGCCAGCAGCCCAGCAGGACAGGCCTACAATGAGCAGTTCTTC. V and J are TRBV5-4 and TRBJ2-1; TRBD1 aligns across 7 bases. V dropped 4 bases and J dropped 2; count of bases not matched to a gene: 6. The CDR3 contains 15 residues. CDR1 and CDR2 (germline): SGHNT, YYREEE (reference sequence).

This clone has only one observation. The V and J genes are TRBV30 and TRBJ2-7; 8 bases map to TRBD1. Germline CDR1 GTSNPN, CDR2 SVGIG (reference sequence). V lost 0 bases and J lost 2; bases outside the gene matches: 9. This CDR3 has 16 amino acids. CDR3 loop: CAWSVRGRGRTYEQYF. As DNA, the CDR3 is TGTGCCTGGAGTGTACGCGGCAGGGGGCGGACCTACGAGCAGTACTTC.

V and J are TRBV29-1 and TRBJ1-1, with a possible D match to TRBD1 (5 bases). V was clipped by 4 bases and J by 4 bases, with 10 bases between them. The CDR3 runs to 12 residues. The germline gives CDR1 SQVTM, CDR2 ANQGSEA. Written as DNA, the CDR3 is TGCAGCGTTGTAGCAGGGCGCACTGAAGCTTTCTTT. This codes for CSVVAGRTEAFF.

This chain uses TRBV7-9 with TRBJ1-1; no clear D gene. The germline V gene encodes CDR1 SEHNR and CDR2 FQNEAQ (reference sequence). The CDR3 extends over 14 amino acids. V was clipped by 4 bases and J by 1 base, with 10 bases between them. CDR3 in DNA: TGTGCCAGCAGCTCCTTCGGGGAGAACACTGAAGCTTTCTTT. It is translated as CASSSFGENTEAFF. The full variable domain, with the rest looked up from reference TRBV7-9 and TRBJ1-1, is DTGVSQNPRHKITKRGQNVTFRCDPISEHNRLYWYRQTLGQGPEFLTYFQNEAQLEKSRLLSDRFSAERPKGSFSTLEIQRTEQGDSAMYLCASSSFGENTEAFFGQGTRLTVV.

J is TRBJ2-7 and V is TRBV5-1, with 11 bases lining up with TRBD2. J was trimmed by 2 bases and V by 4 bases; bases with no gene match: 5. CDR3 length: 15 amino acids. CDR1 and CDR2 (germline): SGHRS, YFSETQ. The DNA for the CDR3 is TGCGCCAGCAGCGCAGGGACTAGCGGACCCTACGAGCAGTACTTC. Protein sequence: CASSAGTSGPYEQYF.

The J gene is TRBJ1-1, the V gene TRBV11-3, with 11 bases fitting TRBD1. The CDR3 extends over 15 amino acids. V shed 1 base and J 4 bases; nucleotides not matched to a gene: 2. CDR1 is SGHNT, CDR2 YENEEA, per germline. Here the CDR3 DNA reads TGTGCCAGCAGCTTAGGAGGGACAGGGGGCACTGAAGCTTTCTTT. Translated: CASSLGGTGGTEAFF.

The sample holds a few counts of this clone. The CDR3 DNA is TGTGCCATCAGTGAGTCGAGTCCGGCGGGAGGGGGTTCCGGGGAGCTGTTTTTT. It translates to CAISESSPAGGGSGELFF. The chain is built from TRBV10-3 and TRBJ2-2, with 9 bases that match TRBD2. The CDR3 is made up of 18 amino acids. Germline loops: CDR1 ENHRY, CDR2 SYGVKD. With V trimmed by 0 bases and J by 6 bases, 11 bases remained unmatched.

The J gene is TRBJ2-6, the V gene TRBV18; no clear D gene. Germline lookup yields CDR1 KGHSH and CDR2 LQKENI. The V end lost 0 bases, the J end lost 2 bases, and 11 bases lay between the germline ends. The CDR3 consists of 17 residues. The CDR3 nucleotides read TGTGCCAGCTCACCACCACCGTTGCCTACTGGGGCCAACGTCCTGACTTTC. It specifies CASSPPPLPTGANVLTF.

J is TRBJ2-7 and V is TRBV30, with D possibly TRBD1 on 6 matching bases. V was trimmed by 1 base and J by 0 bases, leaving 7 bases between them. This CDR3 has 13 amino acids. From germline, CDR1 is GTSNPN and CDR2 SVGIG (reference sequence). The CDR3 bases are TGTGCCTGGAGTGGGGACAACTCCTACGAGCAGTACTTC. Encoded protein: CAWSGDNSYEQYF. Complete variable domain (other parts from reference TRBV30 and TRBJ2-7): SQTIHQWPATLVQPVGSPLSLECTVEGTSNPNLYWYRQAAGRGLQLLFYSVGIGQISSEVPQNLSASRPQDRQFILSSKKLLLSDSGFYLCAWSGDNSYEQYFGPGTRLTVT.

The rearrangement links TRBV5-1 to TRBJ2-7, with 7 bases fitting TRBD1. This CDR3 region has 14 residues. The germline V gene has CDR1 SGHRS and CDR2 YFSETQ. The V segment lost 4 bases and the J segment 2 bases; nucleotides outside the gene matches: 6. Written as DNA, the CDR3 is TGCGCCAGCAGCCCAAGACAGGGTCCCTACGAGCAGTACTTC. Encoded protein: CASSPRQGPYEQYF.

This clone was detected only a few times. This chain uses TRBV6-1 with TRBJ1-1, with 7 bases matching TRBD1. CDR3 size: 13 residues. CDR1 and CDR2 from the germline V gene are MNHNS and SASEGT. J gave up 4 bases and V 2 bases, and 1 base lay outside the gene matches. The CDR3 spells CASSENRGTEAFF. The CDR3 DNA reads as TGTGCCAGCAGTGAAAACAGGGGCACTGAAGCTTTCTTT.

The rearrangement joins TRBV7-3 to TRBJ2-5, with TRBD1 identical over 9 bases. Germline V gives CDR1 SGHTA, CDR2 FQGTGA. The ends lost 3 bases at V and 5 bases at J; junction bases unmatched: 4. The CDR3 covers 14 residues. The CDR3 region is CASSFTGGRETQYF. The CDR3 nucleotides are TGTGCCAGCAGCTTTACAGGGGGCAGGGAGACCCAGTACTTC.

Comment on this clone: Germline is not matched at one junction end, which may reflect a read error. CDR3: CASSPNLQGSAGADVLTF. The CDR3, as DNA: TGTGCCAGCTCACCCAATTTACAGGGGTCTGCTGGGGCCGACGTCCTGACTTTC. The chain employs TRBV18 and TRBJ2-6; 7 nucleotides agree with TRBD1. CDR1 and CDR2 (germline): KGHSH, LQKENI. The CDR3 runs to 18 residues.

The chain carries TRBV4-2 and TRBJ2-3; 8 positions agree with TRBD2. Germline CDR1 is LGHNA and CDR2 is YNFKEQ. With V trimmed by 0 bases and J by 5 bases, 7 bases remained unmatched. The CDR3 has 16 amino acids. CDR3 DNA: TGTGCCAGCAGCCAAGATACAGCGGGAGTGGGAGATACGCAGTATTTT. The encoded protein is CASSQDTAGVGDTQYF.

This clone was observed once. This chain joins TRBV11-2 and TRBJ2-5; tentatively, D is TRBD2 (5 bases). Trimming removed 1 base from V and 5 bases from J, with 14 bases in between. CDR1 and CDR2 from the germline V gene are SGHAT and FQNNGV. This CDR3 is 15 amino acids long. The CDR3 bases are TGTGCCAGCAGCTTAGGGAAGCCCCGAGGGGAGACCCAGTACTTC. As protein: CASSLGKPRGETQYF.

This chain joins TRBV18 and TRBJ1-1; D is perhaps TRBD1 (5 bases). There are 13 residues in the CDR3. Germline V gene lookup returns CDR1 KGHSH and CDR2 LQKENI. V was trimmed by 6 bases and J by 4 bases, leaving 12 bases between them. The CDR3 loop reads CASSLGAATEAFF. The CDR3 DNA follows: TGTGCCAGCTCCTTAGGGGCGGCCACTGAAGCTTTCTTT.

The count of this clone is one. This chain joins TRBV29-1 and TRBJ2-1; a possible D gene is TRBD1 (9 bases). Germline assignment: CDR1 SQVTM and CDR2 ANQGSEA. This CDR3 contains 19 residues. Trimming shortened V by 7 bases and J by 0 bases, and 28 bases separated the two germline ends. DNA of the CDR3: TGCAGCGCCGACGGTGGGACAGGGTACGGGAGGGACTCCTACAATGAGCAGTTCTTC. It encodes CSADGGTGYGRDSYNEQFF.

V usage is TRBV7-6 and J usage is TRBJ1-4; perhaps TRBD1 as D (5 bases). The CDR3 has 13 residues. Germline lookup yields CDR1 SGHVS and CDR2 FNYEAQ. V lost 2 bases and J 11 bases, leaving 12 bases between the germline ends. The CDR3 bases are TGTGCCAGCAGCTTATCGGGGGGTCAGAAACTGTTTTTT. Translating gives CASSLSGGQKLFF.

The V call is TRBV21-1, the J call TRBJ1-3; whether TRBD1, the table's D call, matches the DNA was not checked. TRBV21-1 is a listed pseudogene. The CDR3 has 17 residues. The CDR3 protein is CASSKIKTGTQGNTIYF. CDR3 bases: TGTGCCAGCAGCAAGATCAAAACCGGGACACAAGGAAACACCATATATTTT.

This chain links TRBV5-1 with TRBJ2-2, with a tentative D call TRBD1 (5 bases). There are 15 residues in the CDR3. Trimming cost V 0 bases and J 5 bases, with 11 bases left between them. CDR1 is SGHRS, CDR2 YFSETQ, per germline. The CDR3 coding sequence is TGCGCCAGCAGCTTGGAGGCAGGGCGTACCGGGGAGCTGTTTTTT. As protein: CASSLEAGRTGELFF.

The chain recombines TRBV27 with TRBJ1-1; D ambiguous. Trimming cost V 6 bases and J 5 bases, with 13 bases left between them. The V gene's germline CDR1 is MNHEY and CDR2 SMNVEV (reference sequence). This CDR3 spans 13 amino acids. Here the CDR3 DNA reads TGTGCCAGCAGGAGGTCCGACTCGACTGAAGCTTTCTTT. Protein: CASRRSDSTEAFF.